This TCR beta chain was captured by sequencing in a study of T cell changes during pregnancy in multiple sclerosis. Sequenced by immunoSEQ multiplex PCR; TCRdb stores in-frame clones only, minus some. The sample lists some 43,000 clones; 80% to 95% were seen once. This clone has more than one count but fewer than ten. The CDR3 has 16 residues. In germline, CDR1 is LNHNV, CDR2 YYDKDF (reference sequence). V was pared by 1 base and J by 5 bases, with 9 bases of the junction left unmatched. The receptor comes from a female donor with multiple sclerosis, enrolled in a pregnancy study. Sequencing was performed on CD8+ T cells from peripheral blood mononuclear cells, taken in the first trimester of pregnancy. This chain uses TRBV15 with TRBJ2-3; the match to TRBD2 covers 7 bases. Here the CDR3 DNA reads TGTGCCACCAGCAGAGGTTCCCGGGAGGTCTTAGATACGCAGTATTTT. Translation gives CATSRGSREVLDTQYF.